The rows below give T cell receptor beta chains drawn from one sample of a study of shared clonotypes between healthy human individuals. Clones were sequenced by immunoSEQ multiplex PCR, and TCRdb holds only the in-frame ones, with some missing. The repertoire has approximately 1.1 million clones, around 78% of them found once; the top ten carry under 0.65%. Sequenced input: memory CD4+ T cells from PBMCs. Every receptor here comes from a man aged 18 to 29 in good health. Some clones in this sample may be carry-over from other donors' samples. Each CDR3 is given with its conserved first and last residue. Each record gives: V gene, D gene, clone size, J gene, CDR3 DNA, CDR3 protein. D genes are given only for firm matches. A row's size may be missing; if present it is once, few, many or a size class.

v_gene: TRBV5-1
d_gene: .
abundance: .
j_gene: TRBJ2-3
CDR3nt: TGCGCCAGCAGCTTCGGACTAGGGGGGCCTAGCACAGATACGCAGTATTTT
CDR3aa: CASSFGLGGPSTDTQYF

v_gene: TRBV6-6
d_gene: TRBD2
abundance: .
j_gene: TRBJ2-5
CDR3nt: TGTGCCAGCCGACTAGCGGGAGATCACGAGACCCAGTACTTC
CDR3aa: CASRLAGDHETQYF

v_gene: TRBV7-2
d_gene: TRBD2
abundance: .
j_gene: TRBJ2-1
CDR3nt: TGTGCCAGCTCCCGATTTCGGGAGGGCCGGAATGAGCAGTTCTTC
CDR3aa: CASSRFREGRNEQFF

v_gene: TRBV18
d_gene: .
abundance: .
j_gene: TRBJ2-5
CDR3nt: TGTGCCAGCTCACCCCTACCAGGGGACCCCCAAGAGACCCAGTACTTC
CDR3aa: CASSPLPGDPQETQYF

v_gene: TRBV30
d_gene: .
abundance: many
j_gene: TRBJ2-3
CDR3nt: TGTGCCTGGAGTGTATTCTCGGATACGCAGTATTTT
CDR3aa: CAWSVFSDTQYF

v_gene: TRBV4-3
d_gene: .
abundance: .
j_gene: TRBJ2-3
CDR3nt: TGCGCCAGCAGCCACCTGGGGGACGCGAGCACAGATACGCAGTATTTT
CDR3aa: CASSHLGDASTDTQYF

v_gene: TRBV6-1
d_gene: .
abundance: .
j_gene: TRBJ2-7
CDR3nt: TGTGCCAGCAGTCCAGACCGGAGCTCCTACGAGCAGTACTTC
CDR3aa: CASSPDRSSYEQYF

v_gene: TRBV20-1
d_gene: .
abundance: .
j_gene: TRBJ1-1
CDR3nt: TGCAGTGCTCGACGGGGTATTGAAGCTTTCTTT
CDR3aa: CSARRGIEAFF

v_gene: TRBV7-2
d_gene: .
abundance: .
j_gene: TRBJ2-2
CDR3nt: TGTGCCAGCAGCCACCTACGGACCGGGGAGCTGTTTTTT
CDR3aa: CASSHLRTGELFF

v_gene: TRBV7-9
d_gene: .
abundance: .
j_gene: TRBJ1-1
CDR3nt: TGTGCCAGCAGCTTGTTTCTCACTGAAGCTTTCTTT
CDR3aa: CASSLFLTEAFF

v_gene: TRBV5-4
d_gene: .
abundance: .
j_gene: TRBJ1-2
CDR3nt: TGTGCCAGCAGCTTGGGCGGGGGGCGTCTGAGTGGCTACACCTTC
CDR3aa: CASSLGGGRLSGYTF

v_gene: TRBV7-2
d_gene: .
abundance: .
j_gene: TRBJ2-5
CDR3nt: TGTGCCAGCAGCTTAAGCCAGGGGCGGGAGACCCAGTACTTC
CDR3aa: CASSLSQGRETQYF

v_gene: TRBV11-2
d_gene: TRBD2
abundance: .
j_gene: TRBJ2-4
CDR3nt: TGTGCCACCGCGAACCTAGCGGGAGGGCCTAGGGGCGACATTCAGTACTTC
CDR3aa: CATANLAGGPRGDIQYF

v_gene: TRBV5-1
d_gene: TRBD2
abundance: few
j_gene: TRBJ2-5
CDR3nt: TGCGCCAGCAGCCCAACTAGCGGGAGGGCCGAGGGGGAGACCCAGTACTTC
CDR3aa: CASSPTSGRAEGETQYF

v_gene: TRBV9
d_gene: .
abundance: few
j_gene: TRBJ1-1
CDR3nt: TGTGCCAGCAGCCAATCTACAGAGGGGGGGCGCCGGGCCGGCACTGAAGCTTTCTTT
CDR3aa: CASSQSTEGGRRAGTEAFF

v_gene: TRBV4-2
d_gene: TRBD2
abundance: .
j_gene: TRBJ2-3
CDR3nt: TGTGCCAGCAGCCAAGATGGGACTAGCGGGGCTTACACAGATACGCAGTATTTT
CDR3aa: CASSQDGTSGAYTDTQYF

v_gene: TRBV6-6
d_gene: TRBD1
abundance: .
j_gene: TRBJ1-4
CDR3nt: TGTGCCAGCAACCAGGGGGTTTGGGATAAACTGTTTTTT
CDR3aa: CASNQGVWDKLFF